The present entry profiles one TCR beta chain with its context. Its antigen is still unknown. This entry is derived from a study of shared clonotypes between healthy human individuals. The overall study: Researchers assigned three CD4 naive, three CD4 memory, two CD8 naive and one CD8 memory plate to each donor. The study's findings and limits: Clonotypes that were shared across a handful of donors made up about 4.5% of naive CD4 clonotypes. Across subsets, estimated richness was generally greater for naive than for memory populations.

Roughly 200 ng DNA, about 30,000 T cell genomes, went into each sorted-subset replicate PCR. Profiled with immunoSEQ multiplex PCR; TCRdb holds only in-frame clones, not every one. The table records roughly 650,000 clones, roughly 95% of them present only once. V gave up 1 base and J gave up 6 bases, with 12 bases separating them. Germline lookup yields CDR1 MGHRA and CDR2 YSYEKL. The CDR3 runs 15 residues. Terminally differentiated effector memory CD45RA+ cells were left out of the naive CD8 fraction, which was CD45RO-negative and positively selected for CCR7. The specimen was naive CD8+ T cells sorted from blood. The source of this sequence is a woman aged 25 to 45 in good health. This chain links TRBV4-1 with TRBJ2-2, with a weak D call TRBD2 (6 bases). The CDR3 nucleotides are TGCGCCAGCAGCCAAGGGTTGGTAGCGGCCGGGGAGCTGTTTTTT. Its translation: CASSQGLVAAGELFF.